This TCR beta chain originates from a study of shared clonotypes between healthy human individuals. In the naive CD8 group, cells lacked CD45RO and were positively selected for CCR7, so terminally differentiated effector memory CD45RA+ cells were left out. The ends lost 2 bases at V and 7 bases at J; junction bases unmatched: 10. Per germline, CDR1 GTSNPN and CDR2 SVGIG (reference sequence). CDR3 size: 15 residues. Libraries were prepared by immunoSEQ multiplex PCR; TCRdb keeps only in-frame clonotypes and omits some of them. Of roughly 650,000 clones listed, 96% are singletons. This TCR was sampled from a young woman in good health. Sequenced input: naive CD8+ T cells sorted from blood. This chain connects TRBV30 to TRBJ1-5; 8 nucleotides line up with TRBD1. CDR3 region: CAWSIGQGAHQPQHF. CDR3 DNA sequence: TGTGCCTGGAGTATAGGACAGGGAGCACACCAGCCCCAGCATTTT.